This T cell receptor beta chain was obtained from a study of T cell responses to AZD1222 COVID-19 vaccine. Regarding the study as a whole: Following two doses of AZD1222, Spike-specific TCR breadth and depth rose. Only six people who got AZD1222 tested seropositive at baseline.

The V gene end was trimmed by 6 bases and the J gene end by 3 bases; junction bases not matched to a gene: 8. The CDR3 has 15 residues. Germline V gives CDR1 MDHEN, CDR2 SYDVKM. Remarks on this clone: The antigen is undetermined.

The assay was immunoSEQ multiplex PCR, and TCRdb's table has in-frame clones only and misses some. Seen here are about 100,000 clones, 70% to 90% observed once, and the top ten hold 4.2%. The sequences come from peripheral blood, collected on day 0 of MenACWY control vaccination. The clonotype was recovered from an adult in good health. The rearrangement links TRBV28 to TRBJ1-2, with 9 bases identical to TRBD1. CDR3 sequence reads: CASSAGTGYYYGYTF. The CDR3 coding sequence is TGTGCCAGCAGCGCCGGGACAGGGTATTACTATGGCTACACCTTC.